Listed here are 30 T cell receptor beta chains from one sample, sequenced in a study of blood T cells in healthy people across ages. For the second PCR, which ran for roughly 7 to 11 cycles, a sample-barcoded 5' primer and a J-beta primer mix were used. TCRdb re-called the 5' RACE reads through MiXCR, storing one row per CDR3 protein. The sample contains 1.5 million to 2 million distinct CDR3 sequences, roughly 28% of which appear only once. Sequenced material: blood. The receptor set was obtained from a woman in her twenties or thirties in good health.

The chain has TRBV12-3 or TRBV12-4 and TRBJ2-5; a possible D gene is TRBD2 (5 bases). The CDR3 loop spans 16 amino acids. Trimming removed 5 bases from V and 5 bases from J, with 21 bases in between. The CDR3 spells CASSNEGAQELETQYF. The CDR3 region has the DNA TGTGCCAGCAGTAACGAGGGAGCCCAAGAGCTGGAGACCCAGTACTTC.

This rearrangement joins TRBV5-1 to TRBJ1-1; no reliable D call. V was shortened by 2 bases and J by 0 bases, with 14 bases between the two germline ends. The germline CDR1 and CDR2 sequences are SGHRS and YFSETQ. This CDR3 has 16 residues. CDR3 in amino acids: CASSFLAHGLNTEAFF. CDR3 DNA sequence: TGCGCCAGCAGCTTCCTGGCGCACGGACTGAACACTGAAGCTTTCTTT.

This clonotype appeared many times. The gene calls are TRBV7-6 and TRBJ2-7; 8 bases agree with TRBD2. Per germline, CDR1 SGHVS and CDR2 FNYEAQ. The junction had 9 bases not matched to a gene; V was cut back by 2 bases and J by 0 bases. The CDR3 contains 17 residues. The DNA for the CDR3 is TGTGCCAGCAGCTTAACATACCGGACTAGCTTCTCCTACGAGCAGTACTTC. Its translation: CASSLTYRTSFSYEQYF.

The chain combines TRBV28 with TRBJ1-1; D is undetermined. V was shortened by 2 bases and J by 4 bases, with 5 bases between the two germline ends. Germline loops: CDR1 MDHEN, CDR2 SYDVKM. This CDR3 is 12 amino acids long. CDR3 sequence (DNA): TGTGCCAGCAGTTTAGACGTCACTGAAGCTTTCTTT. Translation gives CASSLDVTEAFF.

A word on this clonotype: This clone may be a read error of a much larger clone one base away. The chain combines TRBV29-1 with TRBJ2-7; TRBD2 is a possible D gene (7 bases). Trimming removed 7 bases from V and 6 bases from J, with 16 bases in between. This CDR3 is built from 12 residues. Germline V lookup: CDR1 SQVTM, CDR2 ANQGSEA. This chain's CDR3 is CSGWTGGGEQYF. The CDR3 DNA reads TGCAGCGGATGGACGGGGGGCGGCGAGCAGTACTTC.

This clonotype was counted many times. J is TRBJ1-5 and V is TRBV10-2; D gene ambiguous. The V end lost 5 bases, the J end lost 0 bases, and 5 bases lay between the germline ends. The CDR3 is made up of 13 amino acids. Germline assignment: CDR1 WSHSY and CDR2 SAAADI. CDR3 region: CASSKNSNQPQHF. DNA of the CDR3: TGCGCCAGCAGTAAAAATAGCAATCAGCCCCAGCATTTT.

This clonotype appeared many times. This CDR3 reads CASSLAVGGFDGYTF. The CDR3 DNA is TGTGCCAGCAGCTTGGCAGTAGGGGGATTCGACGGCTACACCTTC. The rearrangement uses TRBV5-5 and TRBJ1-2; possible D gene TRBD1, 6 bases. Germline V gene sequence: CDR1 SGHKS, CDR2 YYEKEE (reference sequence). The germline V and J ends were trimmed by 0 bases and 8 bases, with 17 bases remaining between them. This CDR3 is built from 15 residues.

The chain carries TRBV12-3 or TRBV12-4 and TRBJ2-1; D might be TRBD2 (5 bases). The CDR3 has 14 amino acids. The V end was cut by 6 bases, the J end by 8 bases, with 17 bases between. As DNA, the CDR3 is TGTGCCAGCAGCCCTGGGGTGGACTGGGATGAGCAGTTCTTC. Translated: CASSPGVDWDEQFF.

In its sample, this clonotype was seen a few times. The chain couples TRBV5-1 to TRBJ2-3; tentatively, D is TRBD2 (6 bases). In germline, CDR1 is SGHRS, CDR2 YFSETQ. The length of the CDR3 is 15 residues. V dropped 7 bases and J dropped 2 bases, with 17 bases sitting between them. The CDR3 is CASRRIAEITDTQYF. DNA for the CDR3: TGCGCCAGCCGGAGGATAGCGGAGATCACAGATACGCAGTATTTT.

This rearrangement joins TRBV5-6 to TRBJ2-6; D may be TRBD1 (5 bases). Germline V gene data show CDR1 as SGHDT and CDR2 as YYEEEE. This CDR3 region has 18 residues. Trimming took 3 bases from V and 0 from J, leaving 16 bases between them. The CDR3 nucleotides read TGTGCCAGCAGCTGGTTTTTCGCGACAGCCTCTGGGGCCAACGTCCTGACTTTC. It encodes CASSWFFATASGANVLTF.

The rearrangement uses TRBV11-2 and TRBJ2-5, with D tentatively TRBD1 (6 bases). Near its end, the DNA agrees better with TRBJ2-7, so the J call may be wrong. CDR3 size: 15 residues. Germline values: CDR1 SGHAT, CDR2 FQNNGV. The CDR3 DNA reads as TGTGCCAGCAGCTCCAGAGTTACAGGGACCTACGAGCAGTACTTC. Amino acids: CASSSRVTGTYEQYF.

Only a few counts were recorded for this clonotype. This chain links TRBV21-1 with TRBJ2-1; TRBD1, the table's D call, was not compared with the DNA. TRBV21-1 represents a pseudogene. The CDR3 sequence is 15 residues long. The CDR3 coding sequence is TGTGCCAGCAGCAAACGGGACAGGAAATACAATGAGCAGTTCTTC. It yields the protein CASSKRDRKYNEQFF.

V gene TRBV28 combines with J gene TRBJ1-5, with 7 bases aligning to TRBD1. The junction had 5 bases not matched to a gene; V was cut back by 1 base and J by 2 bases. Germline V CDR1 and CDR2: MDHEN, SYDVKM. This CDR3 comprises 16 residues. CDR3 sequence: CASSLLIGGGNQPQHF. The DNA of the CDR3 is TGTGCCAGCAGTTTATTGATAGGGGGCGGCAATCAGCCCCAGCATTTT. Full variable domain (missing parts from reference TRBV28 and TRBJ1-5): DVKVTQSSRYLVKRTGEKVFLECVQDMDHENMFWYRQDPGLGLRLIYFSYDVKMKEKGDIPEGYSVSREKKERFSLILESASTNQTSMYLCASSLLIGGGNQPQHFGDGTRLSIL.

This clonotype was seen only a few times. The chain joins TRBV12-3 or TRBV12-4 to TRBJ2-3, with 10 positions matching TRBD1. The CDR3 length is 16 residues. J gave up 1 base and V 5 bases, and 6 bases lay outside the gene matches. The DNA for the CDR3 is TGTGCCAGCAGTCCCGGACAGGGGGTAGGCACAGATACGCAGTATTTT. Protein product: CASSPGQGVGTDTQYF.

This clonotype appeared a few times. The CDR3 region is CAFLEDRVNYGYTF. CDR3 DNA sequence: TGTGCCTTCCTGGAGGACAGGGTGAACTATGGCTACACCTTC. The J gene is TRBJ1-2, the V gene TRBV10-3, with 8 bases aligning to TRBD1. V lost 11 bases to trimming and J lost 2 bases; unmatched junction nucleotides: 10. This CDR3 is 14 amino acids long. Germline V gene sequence: CDR1 ENHRY, CDR2 SYGVKD.

As to this clonotype: A clone one base away is much larger, so this may be a read error. In nucleotides, the CDR3 is TGCGTCAGCAGGGCCGGGACACCCCTGTCGAGCGAGCAGTACTTC. As protein: CVSRAGTPLSSEQYF. The V and J genes are TRBV5-1 and TRBJ2-7; D is possibly TRBD1 (6 bases). Germline V gene sequence: CDR1 SGHRS, CDR2 YFSETQ. The CDR3 runs to 15 residues. Drawing the rest from reference TRBV5-1 and TRBJ2-7, the complete variable domain is KAGVTQTPRYLIKTRGQQVTLSCSPISGHRSVSWYQQTPGQGLQFLFEYFSETQRNKGNFPGRFSGRQFSNSRSEMNVSTLELGDSALYLCVSRAGTPLSSEQYFGPGTRLTVT.

This clonotype was counted a single time. This rearrangement joins TRBV2 to TRBJ1-2, with 9 bases lining up with TRBD1. Germline assignment: CDR1 SNHLY and CDR2 FYNNEI. CDR3 length: 14 residues. Trimming took 1 base from V and 6 from J; bases not matched to a gene: 3. The CDR3 DNA follows: TGTGCCAGCAGTGAAGGGCGACAGGGGGATGGCTACACCTTC. It encodes CASSEGRQGDGYTF.

Many counts were recorded for this clonotype. This chain uses TRBV9 with TRBJ2-5, with D possibly TRBD2 on 5 matching bases. Per germline, CDR1 SGDLS and CDR2 YYNGEE. V lost 3 bases, J lost 4 bases, and 16 bases lay in between. The CDR3 runs to 15 residues. Written as DNA, the CDR3 is TGTGCCAGCAGCGCACCCACGACTATACCAGAGACCCAGTACTTC. Translated: CASSAPTTIPETQYF.

This clonotype was recorded at least ten times. This chain joins TRBV12-3 or TRBV12-4 and TRBJ1-2; the D is unclear. V shed 3 bases and J shed 4 bases, with 15 bases lying between them. This CDR3 region has 15 residues. CDR3 DNA: TGTGCCAGCAGTTTGATGTTGAACAGCCTCTATGGCTACACCTTC. Its translation is CASSLMLNSLYGYTF.

The V gene is TRBV20-1, the J gene TRBJ1-5; the D is unclear. The CDR3 totals 13 residues. Per germline, CDR1 DFQATT and CDR2 SNEGSKA (reference sequence). V dropped 0 bases and J dropped 7 bases, with 10 bases sitting between them. Here the CDR3 DNA reads TGCAGTGCTAGAGACCCTGCCGGCCAGCCCCAGCATTTT. Translation: CSARDPAGQPQHF.

This clonotype came up many times. The chain employs TRBV30 and TRBJ2-1; D call uncertain. Germline assignment: CDR1 GTSNPN and CDR2 SVGIG (reference sequence). The CDR3 is 15 residues long. Trimming shortened V by 0 bases and J by 0 bases, and 9 bases separated the two germline ends. The CDR3 coding sequence is TGTGCCTGGAGTGTACTCATACGCTCCTACAATGAGCAGTTCTTC. Translation gives CAWSVLIRSYNEQFF.

V and J are TRBV28 and TRBJ2-1; a possible D gene is TRBD1 (6 bases). The germline V gene has CDR1 MDHEN and CDR2 SYDVKM. V lost 2 bases, J lost 4 bases, and 9 bases lay in between. This CDR3 is 14 amino acids long. CDR3 protein: CASSLTRGYNEQFF. CDR3 DNA: TGTGCCAGCAGTTTAACGAGGGGGTACAATGAGCAGTTCTTC.

This clonotype was detected many times. The CDR3 loop is CASSGTGSYEQYF. CDR3 in DNA: TGTGCCAGCAGCGGGACAGGATCCTACGAGCAGTACTTC. The chain has TRBV5-6 and TRBJ2-7, with 8 bases matching TRBD1. From germline, CDR1 is SGHDT and CDR2 YYEEEE. V trimming: 4 bases; J trimming: 1 base; junction bases outside the gene matches: 1. CDR3 length equals 13 residues.

The chain employs TRBV15 and TRBJ2-1; D possibly corresponds to TRBD1 (6 bases). The length of the CDR3 is 16 residues. Between the trimmed V and J ends, which lost 2 bases and 9 bases, there was a span of 20 bases. Germline values: CDR1 LNHNV, CDR2 YYDKDF (reference sequence). In DNA form, the CDR3 reads TGTGCCACCAGCAGATTCCCCAGGGGCGAGAGGAGTGAGCAGTTCTTC. Amino acid sequence: CATSRFPRGERSEQFF.

This clonotype was seen many times. V usage is TRBV7-2 and J usage is TRBJ2-7, with TRBD1 matching 7 bases. CDR1 and CDR2 from the germline V gene are SGHTA and FQGNSA. V was pared by 4 bases and J by 0 bases, with 6 bases of the junction left unmatched. This CDR3 comprises 15 residues. CDR3 amino acids: CASSYGTVVSYEQYF. CDR3 sequence (DNA): TGTGCCAGCAGCTACGGGACAGTCGTCTCCTACGAGCAGTACTTC.

The chain carries TRBV18 and TRBJ2-1, with 12 nucleotides matching TRBD2. The germline gives CDR1 KGHSH, CDR2 LQKENI. With V trimmed by 2 bases and J by 10 bases, 6 bases remained unmatched. The CDR3 is 15 residues long. In DNA, the CDR3 is TGTGCCAGCTCACCAAGGGGGACTAGCGGGTTAGAGCAGTTCTTC. It specifies CASSPRGTSGLEQFF. The variable domain in full, with the rest retrieved from reference TRBV18 and TRBJ2-1, is NAGVMQNPRHLVRRRGQEARLRCSPMKGHSHVYWYRQLPEEGLKFMVYLQKENIIDESGMPKERFSAEFPKEGPSILRIQQVVRGDSAAYFCASSPRGTSGLEQFFGPGTRLTVL.

This clonotype turned up a few times. The gene calls are TRBV29-1 and TRBJ2-4, with D tentatively TRBD1 or TRBD2 (6 bases each). This CDR3 is 11 amino acids long. The V end was cut by 4 bases, the J end by 9 bases, with 10 bases between. CDR1 SQVTM and CDR2 ANQGSEA come from the germline V gene. The CDR3 region is CSVGGGPIQYF. CDR3 sequence (DNA): TGCAGCGTTGGAGGGGGGCCCATTCAGTACTTC.

This clonotype appeared many times. The CDR3 DNA is TGCAGTGCTAGAGAGGGACTAGCGGGAGGGAAGTACTTC. This sequence encodes CSAREGLAGGKYF. V gene TRBV20-1 combines with J gene TRBJ2-4; 16 bases map to TRBD2. Germline assignment: CDR1 DFQATT and CDR2 SNEGSKA (reference sequence). CDR3 length equals 13 residues. Trimming cost V 0 bases and J 14 bases; bases outside gene matches: 1.

The rearrangement joins TRBV19 to TRBJ2-1, with D possibly TRBD1 on 6 matching bases. The V gene's germline CDR1 is LNHDA and CDR2 SQIVND (reference sequence). V dropped 6 bases and J dropped 8 bases, with 23 bases sitting between them. The CDR3 length is 16 residues. As DNA, the CDR3 is TGTGCCAGTAGCCATACCCCAACAGGGCCCCGAGATGAGCAGTTCTTC. Amino acid sequence: CASSHTPTGPRDEQFF.

The genes are TRBV24-1 and TRBJ2-3, with 8 nucleotides matching TRBD1. Losses at the gene ends were 7 bases for V and 6 bases for J; bases not matched to a gene: 2. CDR1 is KGHDR, CDR2 SFDVKD, per germline. This CDR3 comprises 12 residues. The CDR3 loop is CATRQGADTQYF. CDR3 coding DNA: TGTGCCACCAGGCAGGGGGCCGATACGCAGTATTTT.